The clone carrying this TCR beta chain was recorded once. One Seattle source followed patients from active infection through their disease course. The entry originates in a study of blood T cell repertoires in COVID-19. Study summary: Collection of acute and convalescent COVID-19 samples took place in the United States, Italy and Spain.

Original handling: From reference gene primer amplification, estimates of nucleated cell counts were derived. Libraries were prepared by immunoSEQ multiplex PCR; TCRdb keeps only in-frame clonotypes and omits some of them. V and J calls and clone size are given by that table; D and trimming were obtained from the DNA. The sample carries about 170,000 clones, approximately 82% recorded once. The CDR3 sequence is 16 residues long. The germline CDR1 and CDR2 sequences are MNHEY and SMNVEV (reference sequence). With 1 base removed from V and 7 bases from J, the gap between germline ends came to 19 bases.

The chain couples TRBV27 to TRBJ1-2, with D possibly matching TRBD1 (6 bases). The sample consisted of peripheral blood. This receptor was identified in a woman aged 40 to 55 with COVID-19, enrolled during active disease. CDR3 protein: CASSLFPGSGARGYTF. As DNA, the CDR3 is TGTGCCAGCAGTTTATTTCCGGGGTCAGGGGCTCGTGGCTACACCTTC.